The clone carrying this T cell receptor beta chain was counted once. The antigen is undetermined. The germline V gene has CDR1 LNHDA and CDR2 SQIVND (reference sequence). This CDR3 has 14 residues. V was shortened by 5 bases and J by 0 bases, with 8 bases between the two germline ends. The assay was immunoSEQ multiplex PCR, and TCRdb's table has in-frame clones only and misses some. The sample gives over 100,000 clones, approximately 89% of which show up once; 7% to 10% is in the top ten. This entry comes from a study of T cell responses to AZD1222 COVID-19 vaccine. Study details: Pooled samples include second doses given at about 4 or 12 weeks. Study-wide points: Only 5 or 6 AZD1222 recipients were seropositive at baseline.

The source was peripheral blood, collected on day 0 of AZD1222 vaccination. The chain links TRBV19 to TRBJ1-5; D is uncertain. The clonotype was recovered from an adult in good health. The CDR3, as DNA: TGTGCCAGTAGTTTACGCGGTAGCAATCAGCCCCAGCATTTT. Its translation is CASSLRGSNQPQHF.